This TCR beta chain originates from a study of beta chain features in type 1 diabetes. Overall study findings and caveats: Sequencing used cDNA, and cells with high TCR expression could therefore be over-represented.

Stem cell-like memory, regulatory, central memory and naive CD4+ cells were sorted via CD45RO/CCR7/CD25/CD127/CD95/CD27. A few counts support this clone. What it binds is not known. Isolated RNA was reverse transcribed in full, so expressed TCRB transcripts were sequenced. Profiling relied on immunoSEQ multiplex PCR, and the TCRdb table lists in-frame clones only, not all of them. Among approximately 200,000 clones listed, over 8.5% were seen once. What was sequenced was naive CD4+ T cells from blood. This receptor was obtained from a woman aged 18-29 years in good health.

DNA for the CDR3: TGCGCCAGCAGCTGGGGACAGGGGGGTAGCACTGAAGCTTTCTTT. This encodes CASSWGQGGSTEAFF. The V and J genes are TRBV5-1 and TRBJ1-1, with 11 bases fitting TRBD1. V shed 3 bases, J shed 4 bases, and the junction held 5 bases outside the gene matches. Germline-derived CDR1 and CDR2 are SGHRS and YFSETQ. The CDR3 consists of 15 residues.